This record concerns one T cell receptor beta chain sequence. Its antigen is not yet known. Base quality data are lacking; no much larger clone is found one base away. The sample originates from a study of T cell repertoires in cytomegalovirus infection (dated by TCRdb to between 2018 and 2020). In the study overall: Because public TCR beta signatures pointed to carriage of CMV infection together with the matching HLA type, the HLA type of each donor mattered for the analysis. On the study overall, not on this receptor specifically: In the ex vivo response, HLA-C-restricted CMV-specific TCR beta clonotypes were dominant, and in two of eight donors the single most frequent clonotype came from this HLA-C-restricted group. Cumulative frequency of public TCR beta family members discriminated carriers of CMV infection plus the relevant HLA type in this cohort and an independent approximately 370-donor cohort.

Instrument used: Illumina HiSeq 1500. TCRdb handled the public reads itself, with Q25 trimming in fastp and clone calling in MiXCR, and kept productive beta chains. Every entry covers one CDR3 protein and lists the most common genes and DNA from its rows. Within this sample are 350,000 to 500,000 distinct CDR3 sequences, with 25% to 40% of them counted one time only. The ten biggest clones cover roughly an eighth of the sample. V has 5 bases trimmed and J has 0 bases trimmed; junction bases matching no gene number 9. Counted from cysteine to phenylalanine, this CDR3 has 18 amino acids. Only the CDR3 region is kept as DNA, spanning 54 bases read in frame from base 1. As encoded in the germline V gene, CDR1 is SGHTA while CDR2 is FQGNSA.

The rearranged segments are TRBV7-2 and TRBJ2-3, with TRBD2 matching 12 junction bases. Specimen: PBMCs. The origin of this receptor is a human donor in good health (CMV status not recorded). Some clones in this sample may be carry-over from other donors' samples. The CDR3 here reads CASSLTSGGYLSTDTQYF. In nucleotides, the sequence is TGTGCCAGCAGCCTGACTAGCGGGGGATACTTGAGCACAGATACGCAGTATTTT.